This TCR beta chain was captured in a study of CD8 T cells in ankylosing spondylitis. Points from the study as a whole: Made up of 7 to 9 highly homologous variants, a TCR beta motif appeared characteristic of ankylosing spondylitis blood. With a CD8+ phenotype, disease-linked clones were relatively rare in peripheral blood. Significant enrichment of disease-linked clones was reported in matched ankylosing spondylitis synovial fluid.

This CDR3 has 16 amino acids. Germline-derived CDR1 and CDR2 are MNHNS and SASEGT. The V end was cut by 6 bases, the J end by 1 base, with 18 bases between. This clonotype has at least ten counts. The target antigen is unknown. The TCR beta libraries were generated through quantitative 5'-RACE incorporating molecular barcodes. From the 5' RACE reads, TCRdb called clonotypes with MiXCR, one entry per CDR3 protein. The sample has about 230,000 distinct CDR3 sequences; roughly 8.2% are singletons. The clonotype originates from a female donor with ankylosing spondylitis or in good health (not recorded which). Sequencing input: blood, either unsorted or a sorted T cell fraction (not recorded which). The chain couples TRBV6-1 to TRBJ1-1; D unresolved. DNA of the CDR3: TGTGCCAGCAGCCATTTCTCGGCCAGAACGAACACTGAAGCTTTCTTT. Protein: CASSHFSARTNTEAFF.